A single T cell receptor beta chain is shown here with its context. Trimming at V came to 7 bases and at J to 3 bases, leaving 6 bases not matched to a gene. CDR3 length: 14 residues. The V gene's germline CDR1 is SGDLS and CDR2 YYNGEE. The data stem from a study of T cell responses to AZD1222 COVID-19 vaccine. The table came from immunoSEQ multiplex PCR; TCRdb's copy has only in-frame clones and leaves some out. Of 120,000 to 150,000 clones detected, approximately 88% appear once; the ten largest clones hold around 16%. The sequence was collected from an adult in good health. Specimen: peripheral blood, collected on day 0 of AZD1222 vaccination. The gene calls are TRBV9 and TRBJ2-2; 7 bases fit TRBD1. This CDR3 is CASQGQADTGELFF. In DNA, the CDR3 is TGTGCCAGCCAAGGACAGGCAGACACCGGGGAGCTGTTTTTT.